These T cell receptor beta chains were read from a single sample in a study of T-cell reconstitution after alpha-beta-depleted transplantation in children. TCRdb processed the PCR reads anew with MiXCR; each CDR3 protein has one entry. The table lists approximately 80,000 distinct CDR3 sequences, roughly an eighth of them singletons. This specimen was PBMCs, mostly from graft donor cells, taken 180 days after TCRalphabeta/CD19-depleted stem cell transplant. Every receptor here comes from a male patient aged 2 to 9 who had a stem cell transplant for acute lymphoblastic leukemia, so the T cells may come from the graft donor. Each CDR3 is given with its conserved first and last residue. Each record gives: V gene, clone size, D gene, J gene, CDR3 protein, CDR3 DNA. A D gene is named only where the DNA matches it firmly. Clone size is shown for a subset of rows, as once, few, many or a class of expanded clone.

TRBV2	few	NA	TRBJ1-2	CASSESPGGYTF	TGTGCCAGCAGTGAATCACCCGGCGGCTACACCTTC
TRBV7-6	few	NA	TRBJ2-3	CASSLAGGVTDTQYF	TGTGCCAGCAGCTTAGCGGGCGGGGTCACAGATACGCAGTATTTT
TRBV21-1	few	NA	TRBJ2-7	CASSRHRGVYHEQYF	TGTGCCAGCAGCAGGCACAGGGGAGTATACCACGAGCAGTACTTC
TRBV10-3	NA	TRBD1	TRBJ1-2	CAISESETGGRNGYTF	TGTGCCATCAGTGAGTCAGAGACAGGGGGAAGGAATGGCTACACCTTC
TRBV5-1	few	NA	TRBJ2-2	CASSPGQFPLSNGELFF	TGCGCCAGCAGCCCTGGACAGTTCCCTCTCTCCAACGGGGAGCTGTTTTTT
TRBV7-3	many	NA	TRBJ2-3	CASSPLGRVSLTDTQYF	TGTGCCAGCAGCCCCCTAGGCAGGGTATCTTTGACAGATACGCAGTATTTT
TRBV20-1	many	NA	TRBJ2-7	CSARDSPMREQYF	TGCAGTGCTAGAGATTCCCCTATGAGGGAGCAGTACTTC
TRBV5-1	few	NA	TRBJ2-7	CASSLVGTSYEQYF	TGCGCCAGCAGCTTGGTGGGCACCTCCTACGAGCAGTACTTC
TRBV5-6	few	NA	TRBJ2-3	CASSLGHTDTQYF	TGTGCCAGCAGCTTGGGACACACAGATACGCAGTATTTT
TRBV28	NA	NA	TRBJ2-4	CASSLPGGAKNIQYF	TGTGCCAGCAGTTTACCAGGGGGGGCCAAAAACATTCAGTACTTC
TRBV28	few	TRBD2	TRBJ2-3	CASSTPGLAAGGTDTQYF	TGTGCCAGCAGTACCCCGGGACTAGCAGCGGGGGGAACAGATACGCAGTATTTT
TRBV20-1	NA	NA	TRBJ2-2	CSPLKGGTGELFF	TGCAGTCCCCTAAAGGGAGGCACCGGGGAGCTGTTTTTT
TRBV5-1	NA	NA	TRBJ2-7	CASSLPGGLTDEQYF	TGCGCCAGCAGCTTGCCGGGGGGCCTCACCGACGAGCAGTACTTC
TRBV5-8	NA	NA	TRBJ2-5	CASGPGPQETQYF	TGTGCCAGCGGCCCGGGGCCCCAAGAGACCCAGTACTTC
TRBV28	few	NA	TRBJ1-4	CASSHLLNDRVNEKLFF	TGTGCCAGCAGTCACCTTCTAAATGACCGTGTTAATGAAAAACTGTTTTTT
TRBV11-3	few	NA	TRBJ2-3	CASSLSGARDTQYF	TGTGCCAGCAGCTTATCGGGGGCTCGGGATACGCAGTATTTT
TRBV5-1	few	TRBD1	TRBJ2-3	CASSLGGGQGWTDTQYF	TGCGCCAGCAGCCTCGGGGGTGGACAGGGTTGGACAGATACGCAGTATTTT
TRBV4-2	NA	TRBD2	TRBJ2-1	CASSHKRGPLFGNEQFF	TGTGCCAGCAGCCACAAGCGGGGGCCCTTATTTGGCAATGAGCAGTTCTTC
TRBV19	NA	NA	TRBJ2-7	CASRSRTDEQYF	TGTGCCAGTAGGTCCCGGACGGACGAGCAGTACTTC
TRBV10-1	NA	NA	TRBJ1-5	CASSESGEATQHF	TGCGCCAGCAGTGAGTCGGGGGAGGCGACCCAGCATTTT
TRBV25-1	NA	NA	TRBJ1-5	CASSEWEGPSDQPQHF	TGTGCCAGCAGTGAATGGGAGGGGCCATCAGATCAGCCCCAGCATTTT
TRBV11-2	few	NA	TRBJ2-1	CASSLWTEPEQFF	TGTGCCAGCAGCTTATGGACAGAACCAGAGCAGTTCTTC